This entry lists 15 T cell receptor beta chains sequenced from one sample in a study of blood T cells in healthy people across ages. Sample-barcoded 5' priming and a J-beta primer mix drove a second PCR of about 6 to 12 cycles. TCRdb itself ran the 5' RACE reads through MiXCR, one entry per CDR3 protein. The sample lists hundreds of thousands of distinct CDR3 sequences; about 61% were seen once. The specimen sequenced was blood. All receptors derive from a man in his forties in good health.

This clonotype was counted only a few times. V gene TRBV5-1 combines with J gene TRBJ2-1, with 9 bases identical to TRBD1. After removal of 1 base from V and 2 bases from J, the junction contained 7 bases not matched to a gene. The CDR3 extends over 17 amino acids. Per the germline V gene, CDR1 is SGHRS and CDR2 is YFSETQ. CDR3: CASSLTGGLGPYNEQFF. The DNA for the CDR3 is TGCGCCAGCAGCTTGACAGGGGGCCTAGGGCCCTACAATGAGCAGTTCTTC.

This chain joins TRBV6-2 or TRBV6-3 and TRBJ2-1; no definite D call. Germline V gene sequence: CDR1 MNHEY, CDR2 SVGEGT. The CDR3 has 15 residues. V gave up 1 base and J gave up 5 bases, with 12 bases separating them. CDR3 nucleotide sequence: TGTGCCAGCAGTTACTTGCCCCGGGCGGACAATGAGCAGTTCTTC. Amino acids: CASSYLPRADNEQFF.

V is TRBV7-2 and J is TRBJ2-3, with 14 bases fitting TRBD2. The CDR3 runs 16 residues. Germline CDR1 is SGHTA and CDR2 is FQGNSA. Trimming at V came to 5 bases and at J to 3 bases, leaving 4 bases not matched to a gene. CDR3 loop: CASSSRTSGRTDTQYF. DNA for the CDR3: TGTGCCAGCAGCAGTCGGACTAGCGGGAGGACAGATACGCAGTATTTT.

This clonotype occurred a few times. The chain links TRBV6-5 to TRBJ2-4; 10 nucleotides match TRBD1. Matching the DNA end better, TRBJ2-7 makes the J call doubtful. CDR1 MNHEY and CDR2 SVGAGI come from the germline V gene. CDR3 size: 16 residues. CDR3 bases: TGTGCCACCCGGACAGGGGGTGTCAGGGCCGTTTACGAGCAGTACTTC. Amino acid sequence: CATRTGGVRAVYEQYF.

This chain uses TRBV28 with TRBJ2-5; no firm D call. The germline V gene has CDR1 MDHEN and CDR2 SYDVKM. This CDR3 has 12 residues. The germline V and J ends were trimmed by 1 base and 5 bases, with 5 bases remaining between them. The CDR3 loop is CASSLSTETQYF. The CDR3 DNA reads TGTGCCAGCAGTTTATCTACGGAGACCCAGTACTTC.

The rearrangement links TRBV7-2 to TRBJ2-7, with 8 positions matching TRBD1. Trimming removed 5 bases from V and 2 bases from J; junction bases left unmatched: 8. Germline V lookup: CDR1 SGHTA, CDR2 FQGNSA. The CDR3 is 15 amino acids. The CDR3 loop is CASSGRDRSTYEQYF. The CDR3, as DNA: TGTGCCAGCAGCGGCCGGGACAGGTCCACCTACGAGCAGTACTTC.

The rearrangement uses TRBV20-1 and TRBJ2-5; no clear D gene. Trimming cost V 0 bases and J 1 base, with 6 bases left between them. The length of the CDR3 is 13 residues. Germline values: CDR1 DFQATT, CDR2 SNEGSKA (reference sequence). The CDR3: CSARDSFQETQYF. CDR3 coding DNA: TGCAGTGCTAGAGACAGTTTCCAAGAGACCCAGTACTTC.

The chain recombines TRBV28 with TRBJ2-1; TRBD2 aligns across 8 bases. The CDR3 covers 17 residues. Looked up from germline, CDR1 is MDHEN and CDR2 is SYDVKM. Losses at the gene ends were 6 bases for V and 7 bases for J; bases not matched to a gene: 17. The CDR3 loop reads CASSLTAGGQGLNEQFF. CDR3 DNA: TGTGCCAGCAGCCTCACCGCGGGGGGCCAAGGATTGAATGAGCAGTTCTTC.

The genes are TRBV6-5 and TRBJ2-5; D might be TRBD1 (6 bases). The germline gives CDR1 MNHEY, CDR2 SVGAGI. V was pared by 6 bases and J by 11 bases, with 25 bases between. The CDR3 runs to 15 residues. The CDR3 region is CASRVPGGNTGEQYF. CDR3 nucleotide sequence: TGTGCCAGCAGGGTCCCTGGGGGCAATACCGGGGAGCAGTACTTC.

This clonotype was seen a handful of times. The genes are TRBV15 and TRBJ2-7, with 8 bases aligning to TRBD1. Looked up from germline, CDR1 is LNHNV and CDR2 is YYDKDF (reference sequence). The CDR3 has 18 amino acids. Unmatched junction bases numbered 12, after V lost 0 bases and J lost 2 bases. The CDR3 DNA reads as TGTGCCACCAGCAGAGATCGGAGCGGACAGGGCAGCCCCTACGAGCAGTACTTC. This gives the protein CATSRDRSGQGSPYEQYF. Complete variable domain (other parts from reference TRBV15 and TRBJ2-7): DAMVIQNPRYQVTQFGKPVTLSCSQTLNHNVMYWYQQKSSQAPKLLFHYYDKDFNNEADTPDNFQSRRPNTSFCFLDIRSPGLGDTAMYLCATSRDRSGQGSPYEQYFGPGTRLTVT.

The chain recombines TRBV20-1 with TRBJ2-5; TRBD2 matches at 9 bases. V dropped 0 bases and J dropped 11; count of bases not matched to a gene: 13. Germline CDR1 DFQATT, CDR2 SNEGSKA (reference sequence). The CDR3 covers 15 residues. The CDR3 DNA is TGCAGTGCTAGAGATGGGACTAGCTTGTCTAGGGAGCAGTACTTC. Its protein product is CSARDGTSLSREQYF.

This clonotype turned up a few times. The gene calls are TRBV5-1 and TRBJ2-6; D possibly corresponds to TRBD1 (5 bases). The ends were cut back, 4 bases at V and 0 bases at J, with 17 bases in the middle. The V gene's germline CDR1 is SGHRS and CDR2 YFSETQ. The CDR3 spans 18 residues. CDR3 sequence reads: CASSLIQQATSGANVLTF. DNA for the CDR3: TGCGCCAGCAGCCTAATACAACAGGCCACCTCTGGGGCCAACGTCCTGACTTTC.

V gene TRBV9 combines with J gene TRBJ2-7; D might be TRBD2 (5 bases). V gave up 0 bases and J gave up 3 bases, with 7 bases separating them. Germline V CDR1 and CDR2: SGDLS, YYNGEE. This CDR3 has 13 residues. Here the CDR3 reads CASSVDEGYEQYF. The CDR3 DNA sequence: TGTGCCAGCAGCGTAGATGAGGGCTACGAGCAGTACTTC.

This clonotype was counted between two and nine times. The chain carries TRBV4-3 and TRBJ1-2; D gene uncertain. Per germline, CDR1 LGHNA and CDR2 YSLEER. V shed 0 bases and J shed 4 bases, with 9 bases lying between them. The CDR3 length is 14 residues. The CDR3 protein is CASSQDTRSYGYTF. CDR3 nucleotide sequence: TGCGCCAGCAGCCAAGATACACGATCCTATGGCTACACCTTC.

The table lists this clonotype with a few counts. The chain is built from TRBV29-1 and TRBJ2-2; tentative D call: TRBD1 (5 bases). The CDR3 sequence is 14 residues long. Trimming pared 2 bases from V and 4 bases from J, leaving 11 bases between. Germline V gene data show CDR1 as SQVTM and CDR2 as ANQGSEA. The CDR3 region is CSVELGPFTGELFF. The CDR3 DNA is TGCAGCGTTGAACTGGGGCCGTTCACCGGGGAGCTGTTTTTT.